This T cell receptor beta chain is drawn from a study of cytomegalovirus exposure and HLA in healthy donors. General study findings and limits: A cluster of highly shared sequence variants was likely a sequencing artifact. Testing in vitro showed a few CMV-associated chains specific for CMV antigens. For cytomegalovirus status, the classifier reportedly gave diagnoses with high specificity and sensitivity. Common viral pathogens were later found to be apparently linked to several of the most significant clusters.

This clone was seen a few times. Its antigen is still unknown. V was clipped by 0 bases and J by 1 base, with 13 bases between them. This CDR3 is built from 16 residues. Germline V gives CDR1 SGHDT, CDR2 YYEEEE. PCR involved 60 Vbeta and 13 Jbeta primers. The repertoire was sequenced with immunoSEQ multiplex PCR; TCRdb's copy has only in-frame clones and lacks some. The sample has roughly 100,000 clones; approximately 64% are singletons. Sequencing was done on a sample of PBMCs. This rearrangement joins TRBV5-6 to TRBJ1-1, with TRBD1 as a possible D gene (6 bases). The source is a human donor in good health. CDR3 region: CASSLVTGRANTEAFF. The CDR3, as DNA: TGTGCCAGCAGCTTGGTAACAGGGAGGGCGAACACTGAAGCTTTCTTT. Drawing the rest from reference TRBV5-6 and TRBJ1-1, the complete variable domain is DAGVTQSPTHLIKTRGQQVTLRCSPKSGHDTVSWYQQALGQGPQFIFQYYEEEERQRGNFPDRFSGHQFPNYSSELNVNALLLGDSALYLCASSLVTGRANTEAFFGQGTRLTVV.